This TCR beta chain was identified in a study of CD8 T cells in Susac syndrome. Study summary: Among sequenced Susac syndrome patients, roughly six had active disease and under ten were in remission.

CDR1 MDHEN and CDR2 SYDVKM come from the germline V gene. The CDR3 length is 18 residues. Trimming took 5 bases from V and 13 from J; bases not matched to a gene: 26. The RNA input was 0.5 to 1 ug, and it was reverse transcribed with random hexamers. By means of immunoSEQ multiplex PCR, TCR beta CDR3 spanning 54 Vbeta and 13 Jbeta underwent amplification. TCRdb redid the calling of the immunoSEQ multiplex PCR reads with MiXCR, one entry per CDR3 protein. The sample shows about 81,000 distinct CDR3 sequences, around 94% of them seen only once. This receptor was obtained from a human donor with Susac syndrome. This rearrangement joins TRBV28 to TRBJ2-1; TRBD2 matches at 7 bases. The sequenced sample was CD8+ T cells from PBMCs. DNA of the CDR3: TGTGCCAGCAGTCCACATTCGCGACTACACACGGGGGGAGGGCCACAGTTCTTC. It yields the protein CASSPHSRLHTGGGPQFF.